The clone carrying this T cell receptor (beta chain) was found a few times. Its antigen is unidentified. This specimen comes from a study of T cells in localized non-small cell lung cancer. Study outcomes and limitations: Higher blood T cell density tracked longer overall survival.

This CDR3 is 15 amino acids long. The V gene lost 7 bases and the J gene lost 6 bases, with 19 bases spanning the gap. In germline, CDR1 is SGHAT, CDR2 FQNNGV. Profiled with immunoSEQ multiplex PCR; TCRdb holds only in-frame clones, not every one. The profile shows 24,000 or so clones, 75% to 95% of them singletons. This receptor was identified in a woman aged 35-75 years with stage I lung adenocarcinoma. The material was peripheral blood, obtained before any cancer treatment. The chain links TRBV11-2 to TRBJ2-1; D is uncertain. The CDR3 nucleotides are TGTGCCAGCACGCCAGAAGGGTTTTTTGGCAATGAGCAGTTCTTC. It yields the protein CASTPEGFFGNEQFF.